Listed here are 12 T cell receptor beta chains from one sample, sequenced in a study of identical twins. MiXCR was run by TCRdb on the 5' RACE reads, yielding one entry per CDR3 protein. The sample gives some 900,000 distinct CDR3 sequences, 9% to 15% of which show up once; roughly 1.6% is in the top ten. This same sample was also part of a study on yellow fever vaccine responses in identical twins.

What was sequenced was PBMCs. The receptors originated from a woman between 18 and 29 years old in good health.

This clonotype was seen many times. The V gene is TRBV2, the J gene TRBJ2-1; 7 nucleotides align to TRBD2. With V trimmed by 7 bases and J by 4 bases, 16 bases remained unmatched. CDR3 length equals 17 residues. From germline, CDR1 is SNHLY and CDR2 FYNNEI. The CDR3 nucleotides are TGTGCCAGCAAGGTAGCGGGCTCGCCAACCCTTTACAATGAGCAGTTCTTC. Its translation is CASKVAGSPTLYNEQFF.

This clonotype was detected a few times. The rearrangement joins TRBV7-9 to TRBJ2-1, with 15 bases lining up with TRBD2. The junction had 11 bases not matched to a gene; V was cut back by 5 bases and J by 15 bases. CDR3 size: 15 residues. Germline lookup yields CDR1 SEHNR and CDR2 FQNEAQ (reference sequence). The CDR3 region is CASSSGGLAGGRVFF. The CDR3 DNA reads TGTGCCAGCAGCAGCGGGGGACTAGCGGGAGGACGTGTGTTCTTC.

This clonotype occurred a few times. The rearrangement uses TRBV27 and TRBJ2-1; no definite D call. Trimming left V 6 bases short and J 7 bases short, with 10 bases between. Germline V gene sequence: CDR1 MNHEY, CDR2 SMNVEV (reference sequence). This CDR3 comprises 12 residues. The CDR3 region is CASRSGPNEQFF. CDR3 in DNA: TGTGCCAGCAGGTCAGGCCCGAATGAGCAGTTCTTC.

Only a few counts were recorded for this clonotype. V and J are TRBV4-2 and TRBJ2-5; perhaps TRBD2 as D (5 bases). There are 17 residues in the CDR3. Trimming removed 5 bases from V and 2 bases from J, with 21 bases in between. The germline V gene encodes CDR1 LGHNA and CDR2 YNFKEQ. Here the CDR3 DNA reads TGTGCCAGCAGCGAAGTCGGACTCGAAAACCGACAAGAGACCCAGTACTTC. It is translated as CASSEVGLENRQETQYF.

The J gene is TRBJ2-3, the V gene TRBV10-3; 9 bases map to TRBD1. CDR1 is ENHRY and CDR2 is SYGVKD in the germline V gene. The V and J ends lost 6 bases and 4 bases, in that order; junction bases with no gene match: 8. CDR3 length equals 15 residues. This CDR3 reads CAIRAGTGLSDTQYF. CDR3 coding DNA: TGTGCCATCAGAGCCGGGACAGGGTTGTCAGATACGCAGTATTTT.

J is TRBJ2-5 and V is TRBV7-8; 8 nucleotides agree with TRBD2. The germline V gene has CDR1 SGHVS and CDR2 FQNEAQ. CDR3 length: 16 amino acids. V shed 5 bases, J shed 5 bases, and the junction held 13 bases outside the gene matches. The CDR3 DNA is TGTGCCAGCAGCCCCCCGGGGGGGAGGCGGGAGGAGACCCAGTACTTC. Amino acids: CASSPPGGRREETQYF.

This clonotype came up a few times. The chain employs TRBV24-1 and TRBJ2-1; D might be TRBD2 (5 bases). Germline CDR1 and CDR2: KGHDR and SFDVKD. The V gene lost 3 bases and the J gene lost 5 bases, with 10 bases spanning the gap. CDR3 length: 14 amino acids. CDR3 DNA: TGTGCCACCAGTGATCGACTAATCCACAATGAGCAGTTCTTC. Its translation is CATSDRLIHNEQFF.

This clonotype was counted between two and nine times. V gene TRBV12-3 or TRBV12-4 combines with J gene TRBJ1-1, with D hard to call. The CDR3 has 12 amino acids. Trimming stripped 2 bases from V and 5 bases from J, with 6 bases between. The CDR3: CASSLLLTEAFF. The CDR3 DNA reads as TGTGCCAGCAGTTTATTACTGACTGAAGCTTTCTTT.

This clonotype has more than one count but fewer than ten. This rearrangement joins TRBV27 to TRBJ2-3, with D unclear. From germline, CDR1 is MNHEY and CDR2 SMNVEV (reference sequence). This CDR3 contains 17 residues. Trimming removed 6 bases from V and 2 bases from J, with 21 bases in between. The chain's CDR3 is CASSAHPRSLITDTQYF. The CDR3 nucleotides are TGTGCCAGCAGCGCCCACCCTCGAAGCTTGATCACAGATACGCAGTATTTT.

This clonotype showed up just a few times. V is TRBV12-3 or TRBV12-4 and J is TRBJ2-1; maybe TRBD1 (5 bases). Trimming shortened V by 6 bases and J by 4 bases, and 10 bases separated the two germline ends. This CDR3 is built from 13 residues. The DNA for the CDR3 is TGTGCCAGCAGCACCGACAGATACAATGAGCAGTTCTTC. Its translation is CASSTDRYNEQFF.

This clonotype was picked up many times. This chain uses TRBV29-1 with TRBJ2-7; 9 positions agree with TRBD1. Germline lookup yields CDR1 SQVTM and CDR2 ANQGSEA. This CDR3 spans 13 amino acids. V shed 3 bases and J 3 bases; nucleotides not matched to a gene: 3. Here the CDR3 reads CSVEGQGGYEQYF. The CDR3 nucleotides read TGCAGCGTTGAGGGACAGGGAGGCTACGAGCAGTACTTC.

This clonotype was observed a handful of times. The CDR3 here is CASSPRWRTGDEAFF. In DNA, the CDR3 is TGTGCCAGCAGCCCCCGATGGAGGACAGGGGATGAAGCTTTCTTT. The V call is TRBV7-9, the J call TRBJ1-1; 9 bases map to TRBD1. Germline CDR1 reads SEHNR; CDR2 reads FQNEAQ (reference sequence). V lost 5 bases, J lost 7 bases, and 11 bases stayed unmatched. The CDR3 sequence is 15 residues long.